The 5 T cell receptor beta chains presented below share a single source sample, sequenced in a study of T-cell reconstitution after alpha-beta-depleted transplantation in children. Preparing the TCRbeta library involved the use of unique molecular identifiers. TCRdb re-called the PCR reads through MiXCR, storing one row per CDR3 protein. The table shows approximately 170,000 distinct CDR3 sequences, with roughly 10% occurring only once. Here the sequenced sample was PBMCs, taken before TCRalphabeta/CD19-depleted stem cell transplant. The source is a boy aged 2-15 years with acute myeloid leukemia, due to receive a stem cell transplant.

This clonotype has ten or more counts. The rearrangement joins TRBV5-1 to TRBJ2-1; D is uncertain. Germline lookup yields CDR1 SGHRS and CDR2 YFSETQ. The CDR3 has 15 amino acids. The germline V and J ends were trimmed by 0 bases and 5 bases, with 12 bases remaining between them. CDR3 loop: CASSLAVGQNNEQFF. DNA of the CDR3: TGCGCCAGCAGCTTGGCCGTCGGGCAAAACAATGAGCAGTTCTTC.

This clonotype was detected ten times or more. V is TRBV28 and J is TRBJ2-7; no definite D call. The CDR3 spans 14 residues. Trimming stripped 3 bases from V and 0 bases from J, with 9 bases between. Germline CDR1 reads MDHEN; CDR2 reads SYDVKM. This CDR3 reads CASSLARSSYEQYF. CDR3 sequence (DNA): TGTGCCAGCAGTTTGGCTAGGAGCTCCTACGAGCAGTACTTC.

This clonotype occurred many times. The rearrangement joins TRBV7-9 to TRBJ2-1; 7 nucleotides line up with TRBD2. CDR3 length: 15 amino acids. With 3 bases clipped from V and 6 bases from J, the junction kept 8 bases outside the gene matches. CDR1 is SEHNR, CDR2 FQNEAQ, per germline (reference sequence). This chain's CDR3 is CASSFLGGSGNEQFF. For the CDR3, the DNA is TGTGCCAGCAGCTTCTTGGGCGGGAGCGGCAATGAGCAGTTCTTC.

In its sample, this clonotype was seen many times. This chain uses TRBV3-1 with TRBJ2-1; tentatively, D is TRBD1 or TRBD2 (6 bases each). V lost 0 bases to trimming and J lost 8 bases, with 17 bases between them. This CDR3 is 16 amino acids long. The germline gives CDR1 LGHDT, CDR2 YNNKEL (reference sequence). This CDR3 reads CASSQDPTGAGDEQFF. The DNA of the CDR3 is TGTGCCAGCAGCCAAGATCCGACGGGAGCAGGGGATGAGCAGTTCTTC.

This clonotype was picked up a small number of times. A much larger clone differs from this one at a single base, so this may be a read error. This sequence joins TRBV12-3 or TRBV12-4 and TRBJ1-2; D perhaps matches TRBD1 (6 bases). The CDR3 sequence is 14 residues long. The CDR3 coding sequence is TGTGCCAGCAGTTTTTATCAGGGGACGGATGGCGACACCTTC. Its translation: CASSFYQGTDGDTF.